The clone carrying this T cell receptor (beta chain) was seen a few times. The time point: blood at routine non-recurrence follow-up after resection. Unsorted whole RNA from tumor, nontumor lung or frozen PBMC underwent sequencing. The sample originates from a study of spatial heterogeneity in lung cancer. Study at large: Samples were donated by 72 untreated early-stage non-small cell lung cancer patients.

MiXCR, applied by TCRdb to the 5' RACE reads, yields one record per CDR3 protein. Seen here are 25,000 to 30,000 distinct CDR3 sequences, 5.5% to 7% observed once, and the top ten hold around 20%. The CDR3 loop spans 14 amino acids. Trimming pared 0 bases from V and 8 bases from J, leaving 13 bases between. The V gene's germline CDR1 is SGHDN and CDR2 FVKESK. This clonotype was obtained from a male donor with early-stage non-small cell lung cancer. The chain couples TRBV14 to TRBJ1-1; D uncertain. The sample here was PBMCs, taken at follow-up. CDR3 in amino acids: CASSQDLGRLEAFF. The CDR3 DNA is TGTGCCAGCAGCCAAGATCTTGGCAGATTAGAAGCTTTCTTT.